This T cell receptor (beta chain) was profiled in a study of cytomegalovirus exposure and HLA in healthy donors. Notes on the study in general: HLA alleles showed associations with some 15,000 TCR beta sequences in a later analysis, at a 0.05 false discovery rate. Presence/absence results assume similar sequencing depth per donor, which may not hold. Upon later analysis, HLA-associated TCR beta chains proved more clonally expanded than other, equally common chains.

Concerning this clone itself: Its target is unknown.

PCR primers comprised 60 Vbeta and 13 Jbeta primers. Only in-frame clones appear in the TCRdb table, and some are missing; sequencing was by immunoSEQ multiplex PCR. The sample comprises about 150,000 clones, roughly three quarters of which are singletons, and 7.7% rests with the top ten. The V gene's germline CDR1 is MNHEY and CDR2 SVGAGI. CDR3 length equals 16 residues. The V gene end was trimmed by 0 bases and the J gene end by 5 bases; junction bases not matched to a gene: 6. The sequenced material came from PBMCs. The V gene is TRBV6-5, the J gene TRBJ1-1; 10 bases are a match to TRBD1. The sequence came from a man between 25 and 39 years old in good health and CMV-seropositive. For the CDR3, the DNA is TGTGCCAGCAGTTACTCTCAAGGACAGGGGGGAACTGAAGCTTTCTTT. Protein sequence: CASSYSQGQGGTEAFF.